One and the same sample provided the 18 T cell receptor beta chains below, sequenced in a study of blood T cell repertoires in COVID-19. TCRdb keeps only in-frame clones here, not all; method: immunoSEQ multiplex PCR. The sample shows tens of thousands of clones, nearly 85% of them seen only once. Sequences were obtained from peripheral blood. These receptors were obtained from a woman older than 75 with acute or convalescent COVID-19.

The chain employs TRBV24-1 and TRBJ2-1; a weak D match, TRBD2 (6 bases). The CDR3 consists of 13 residues. Between the trimmed V and J ends, which lost 4 bases and 8 bases, there was a span of 11 bases. The germline CDR1 and CDR2 sequences are KGHDR and SFDVKD. This CDR3 is CATSDGRGYEQFF. As DNA, the CDR3 is TGTGCCACCAGTGACGGTCGGGGGTATGAGCAGTTCTTC.

The chain combines TRBV7-2 with TRBJ2-1; 7 nucleotides match TRBD2. The CDR3 extends over 16 amino acids. The trim removed 2 bases at V and 1 base at J, leaving 5 bases unmatched. Germline loops: CDR1 SGHTA, CDR2 FQGNSA. CDR3 coding DNA: TGTGCCAGCAGCTTAATGTCTAGCGGATCCTACAATGAGCAGTTCTTC. Protein: CASSLMSSGSYNEQFF.

CDR3 protein: CASTPPRGQGTGELFF. DNA of the CDR3: TGTGCCAGCACTCCTCCCAGGGGACAGGGAACGGGGGAGCTGTTTTTT. The chain is built from TRBV2 and TRBJ2-2; 9 positions agree with TRBD1. This CDR3 spans 16 amino acids. Unmatched junction bases numbered 14, after V lost 7 bases and J lost 8 bases. The V gene's germline CDR1 is SNHLY and CDR2 FYNNEI.

The rearrangement links TRBV7-2 to TRBJ2-7; 8 bases are a match to TRBD2. Unmatched junction bases numbered 14, after V lost 11 bases and J lost 5 bases. Looked up from germline, CDR1 is SGHTA and CDR2 is FQGNSA. This CDR3 is built from 14 residues. CDR3 in amino acids: CALRGGPIWHEQYF. The CDR3 bases are TGTGCCCTCCGGGGGGGCCCCATATGGCACGAGCAGTACTTC.

This clone has just a few counts. The genes are TRBV27 and TRBJ1-2, with TRBD1 as a possible D gene (5 bases). Trimming took 5 bases from V and 5 from J, leaving 15 bases between them. The CDR3 is 14 amino acids. Germline CDR1 is MNHEY and CDR2 is SMNVEV (reference sequence). The CDR3, as DNA: TGTGCCAGCAGTCAAGGGACTGCCTCTTATGGCTACACCTTC. Protein product: CASSQGTASYGYTF.

This chain connects TRBV5-1 to TRBJ1-4, with TRBD1 matching 10 bases. Trimming took 0 bases from V and 7 from J; bases not matched to a gene: 3. CDR1 and CDR2 from the germline V gene are SGHRS and YFSETQ. This CDR3 comprises 15 residues. This chain's CDR3 is CASSLVRTGGEKLFF. CDR3 sequence (DNA): TGCGCCAGCAGCTTGGTGCGGACAGGGGGTGAAAAACTGTTTTTT.

This rearrangement joins TRBV19 to TRBJ2-2; D is possibly TRBD2 (6 bases). CDR3 length: 16 residues. Germline loops: CDR1 LNHDA, CDR2 SQIVND (reference sequence). The V gene lost 4 bases and the J gene lost 1 base, with 13 bases spanning the gap. The CDR3 region is CASSTAGTQNTGELFF. As DNA, the CDR3 is TGTGCCAGTAGTACCGCCGGGACTCAGAACACCGGGGAGCTGTTTTTT.

The chain uses TRBV5-4 and TRBJ2-5; D is unresolved. The CDR3 contains 11 residues. V gave up 9 bases and J gave up 4 bases, with 10 bases separating them. Germline V gene lookup returns CDR1 SGHNT and CDR2 YYREEE (reference sequence). CDR3 coding DNA: TGTGCCACCCATACCGGAGAGACCCAGTACTTC. Protein product: CATHTGETQYF.

V gene TRBV19 combines with J gene TRBJ2-7, with a tentative D call TRBD1 (5 bases). The CDR3 contains 14 residues. V shed 1 base and J shed 2 bases, with 9 bases lying between them. CDR1 is LNHDA, CDR2 SQIVND, per germline (reference sequence). The CDR3 protein is CASSIGTDTYEQYF. The CDR3 nucleotides are TGTGCCAGTAGTATAGGGACGGACACCTACGAGCAGTACTTC.

This chain connects TRBV24-1 to TRBJ2-5; tentatively, D is TRBD2 (7 bases). Germline-derived CDR1 and CDR2 are KGHDR and SFDVKD. The CDR3 loop spans 15 amino acids. The germline V and J ends were trimmed by 4 bases and 4 bases, with 15 bases remaining between them. CDR3 nucleotide sequence: TGTGCCACCAGTGAAGGGGGGGACCCTGGAGAGACCCAGTACTTC. Its protein product is CATSEGGDPGETQYF.

The CDR3 loop is CASSVGPMPGGGEQYF. For the CDR3, the DNA is TGTGCCAGCAGCGTAGGTCCCATGCCGGGAGGTGGCGAGCAGTACTTC. The rearrangement uses TRBV9 and TRBJ2-7, with 7 nucleotides matching TRBD2. The germline CDR1 and CDR2 sequences are SGDLS and YYNGEE. This CDR3 is 16 amino acids long. Trimming took 0 bases from V and 6 from J; bases not matched to a gene: 12.

The chain carries TRBV15 and TRBJ2-7, with D tentatively TRBD1 (6 bases). This CDR3 contains 13 residues. Germline CDR1 LNHNV, CDR2 YYDKDF (reference sequence). V lost 2 bases and J 6 bases, leaving 11 bases between the germline ends. The CDR3 is CATSRSGEGEQYF. CDR3 nucleotides: TGTGCCACCAGCAGATCAGGGGAAGGCGAGCAGTACTTC.

V gene TRBV19 combines with J gene TRBJ2-7; TRBD2 might be the D (6 bases). Trimming shortened V by 6 bases and J by 2 bases, and 14 bases separated the two germline ends. CDR3 length: 14 residues. Germline lookup yields CDR1 LNHDA and CDR2 SQIVND (reference sequence). CDR3 DNA: TGTGCCAGTAGAACTCGGGAGTTCCCCTACGAGCAGTACTTC. This translates into CASRTREFPYEQYF.

The gene calls are TRBV21-1 and TRBJ1-5. TRBV21-1 is described as a pseudogene. CDR3 length: 13 residues. The CDR3 bases are TGTGCCAGCACCCTTTCCGGGGATCAGCCCCAGCATTTT. Translating gives CASTLSGDQPQHF.

The chain's CDR3 is CASSYLNEQFF. In nucleotides, the CDR3 is TGTGCCAGCAGTTACCTCAATGAGCAGTTCTTC. The chain joins TRBV6-5 to TRBJ2-1; D is undetermined. V gave up 2 bases and J gave up 6 bases, with 2 bases separating them. The CDR3 runs 11 residues. In germline, CDR1 is MNHEY, CDR2 SVGAGI.

This chain uses TRBV7-2 with TRBJ1-5; no reliable D call. Germline V gives CDR1 SGHTA, CDR2 FQGNSA. V was pared by 1 base and J by 0 bases, with 7 bases between. The CDR3 runs 15 residues. CDR3 in DNA: TGTGCCAGCAGCTTAGTGACAACTAGCAATCAGCCCCAGCATTTT. Amino acid sequence: CASSLVTTSNQPQHF. The complete variable domain, with remaining parts taken from reference TRBV7-2 and TRBJ1-5, reads GAGVSQSPSNKVTEKGKDVELRCDPISGHTALYWYRQSLGQGLEFLIYFQGNSAPDKSGLPSDRFSAERTGGSVSTLTIQRTQQEDSAVYLCASSLVTTSNQPQHFGDGTRLSIL.

The V and J genes are TRBV7-9 and TRBJ2-7; a possible D gene is TRBD1 (5 bases). The V gene lost 5 bases and the J gene lost 7 bases, with 12 bases spanning the gap. This CDR3 spans 12 amino acids. CDR1 SEHNR and CDR2 FQNEAQ come from the germline V gene (reference sequence). CDR3 in DNA: TGTGCCAGCAGCCCCCAGGGCGGAGAGCAGTACTTC. It translates to CASSPQGGEQYF.

This rearrangement joins TRBV27 to TRBJ2-7; 8 nucleotides match TRBD2. The germline CDR1 and CDR2 sequences are MNHEY and SMNVEV (reference sequence). V was pared by 5 bases and J by 0 bases, with 3 bases of the junction left unmatched. The CDR3 loop spans 14 amino acids. The CDR3: CASSQTSVSYEQYF. CDR3 in DNA: TGTGCCAGCAGTCAGACTAGCGTCTCCTACGAGCAGTACTTC.